The next 7 T cell receptor beta chains were all read from a single sample in a study of cytomegalovirus exposure and HLA in healthy donors. Sequencing used immunoSEQ multiplex PCR; TCRdb keeps in-frame clones, though not all of them. The sample includes over 200,000 clones, about 92% of them seen just once. The sequenced sample was PBMCs. These receptors originate from a woman aged 25 to 39 in good health and CMV-seronegative.

The chain carries TRBV7-2 and TRBJ1-4; TRBD1 might be the D (6 bases). Germline CDR1 and CDR2: SGHTA and FQGNSA. The CDR3 extends over 15 amino acids. V shed 5 bases and J shed 8 bases, with 18 bases lying between them. CDR3 loop: CASSPVGQGSEKLFF. For the CDR3, the DNA is TGTGCCAGCAGCCCAGTGGGGCAGGGGAGCGAAAAACTGTTTTTT. The whole variable domain, filled in from reference TRBV7-2 and TRBJ1-4, reads GAGVSQSPSNKVTEKGKDVELRCDPISGHTALYWYRQSLGQGLEFLIYFQGNSAPDKSGLPSDRFSAERTGGSVSTLTIQRTQQEDSAVYLCASSPVGQGSEKLFFGSGTQLSVL.

The chain has TRBV27 and TRBJ2-1, with D possibly TRBD2 on 6 matching bases. This CDR3 is built from 17 residues. Deletions cut 5 bases from V and 9 bases from J, with 26 bases between. Germline loops: CDR1 MNHEY, CDR2 SMNVEV (reference sequence). The CDR3 DNA is TGTGCCAGCAGTCAACCGCGCGGGACGCTGCCCGGGGGTGAGCAGTTCTTC. It codes for CASSQPRGTLPGGEQFF.

The genes are TRBV10-2 and TRBJ2-3; TRBD2 matches 9 bases. The V gene end was trimmed by 6 bases and the J gene end by 3 bases; junction bases not matched to a gene: 10. The length of the CDR3 is 16 residues. Germline assignment: CDR1 WSHSY and CDR2 SAAADI. This chain's CDR3 is CASSEVPGLATDTQYF. In DNA, the CDR3 is TGCGCCAGCAGCGAAGTACCGGGACTAGCTACAGATACGCAGTATTTT.

The genes are TRBV28 and TRBJ2-3, with 7 bases fitting TRBD2. The junction had 5 bases not matched to a gene; V was cut back by 3 bases and J by 2 bases. The CDR3 spans 15 residues. The V gene's germline CDR1 is MDHEN and CDR2 SYDVKM. The CDR3 reads CASSLAGVVTDTQYF. CDR3 nucleotide sequence: TGTGCCAGCAGTTTGGCGGGAGTAGTCACAGATACGCAGTATTTT.

The rearrangement links TRBV28 to TRBJ2-7, with D maybe TRBD2 (6 bases). CDR3 length: 15 residues. CDR1 and CDR2 (germline): MDHEN, SYDVKM. Between the trimmed V and J ends, which lost 2 bases and 2 bases, there was a span of 13 bases. The CDR3 loop reads CASSLPGTVTYEQYF. The DNA for the CDR3 is TGTGCCAGCAGTTTACCCGGGACTGTAACCTACGAGCAGTACTTC.

The chain has TRBV5-1 and TRBJ2-1, with D possibly TRBD1 on 5 matching bases. Germline values: CDR1 SGHRS, CDR2 YFSETQ. CDR3 length: 14 residues. V lost 0 bases, J lost 10 bases, and 14 bases lay in between. This CDR3 is CASSLGFRDGEQFF. For the CDR3, the DNA is TGCGCCAGCAGCTTGGGGTTCAGGGATGGGGAGCAGTTCTTC.

CDR3 in amino acids: CASSLKVGESVREQYF. The CDR3 DNA reads TGTGCCAGCAGCTTAAAGGTCGGGGAGTCGGTTCGGGAGCAGTACTTC. V is TRBV7-9 and J is TRBJ2-7; D might be TRBD2 (5 bases). Trimming took 2 bases from V and 7 from J, leaving 21 bases between them. CDR1 and CDR2 (germline): SEHNR, FQNEAQ (reference sequence). This CDR3 contains 16 residues.